This TCR beta chain was identified in a study of technical replicates of blood from four donors (TCRdb year 2017). Receptor libraries were prepared by the immunoSEQ multiplex PCR assay. TCRdb limited this immuneACCESS table to in-frame rearrangements with V and J called. A share of clones is missing; checked studies link under half to unresolved V genes, and the rest is unexplained. The sample table contains 87,000 or so clones; only one count was recorded for 95% of them. Around 0.3% of the sample lies in the top ten. The CDR3 numbers 14 residues from cysteine through phenylalanine. The retained sequence is limited to the CDR3, 42 bases, with the frame set at the first base. Trimming takes 7 bases off V and 0 bases off J; junction bases not matched to a gene: 4. Looking up the germline V gene (reference sequence) yields CDR1 LNHDA and CDR2 SQIVND. Worth noting for this clone: It has no known antigen specificity. The record has no base qualities; no much larger clone is one base away.

The rearrangement combines TRBV19 with TRBJ1-2; 8 bases in the middle match TRBD1. This TCR derives from a human donor in good health. Input material: T cells isolated from PBMCs. The DNA sequence is TGTGCCAGTACCTTACAGGGGGCTAACTATGGCTACACCTTC. Translated, it gives CASTLQGANYGYTF.